These T cell receptor beta chains were read from a single sample in a study of post-analysis software for immune sequencing data. TCRdb re-analysed the PCR reads in MiXCR, keeping a single row per CDR3 protein. The repertoire holds 820,000 or so distinct CDR3 sequences, with around 50% as singletons. Sequenced input: blood. These receptors were obtained from a girl aged 5 to 17 with multiple sclerosis. CDR3s include the opening cysteine and the closing phenylalanine or tryptophan. Fields, in order: CDR3 length, V gene, J gene, clone size, D gene, CDR3 DNA, CDR3 protein. D genes are given only for firm matches. Not every row has a clone size; where given, it reads once, few, many or a size class.

length: 12
V: TRBV6-1
J: TRBJ2-7
size: .
D: .
DNA: TGTGCCAGCCGAGGTGTCGCCTACGAGCAGTACTTC
CDR3: CASRGVAYEQYF

length: 12
V: TRBV12-3/TRBV12-4
J: TRBJ2-7
size: .
D: .
DNA: TGTGCCAGCAGTAACCCAGGGACCGAGCAGTACTTC
CDR3: CASSNPGTEQYF

length: 14
V: TRBV9
J: TRBJ2-5
size: few
D: .
DNA: TGTGCCAGCAGCGCGTCGGGGCTTCGGGGGACCCAGTACTTC
CDR3: CASSASGLRGTQYF

length: 15
V: TRBV7-2
J: TRBJ2-3
size: .
D: .
DNA: TGTGCCAGCGGCTTAGACGGGGCGAGCACAGATACGCAGTATTTT
CDR3: CASGLDGASTDTQYF

length: 14
V: TRBV11-2
J: TRBJ2-7
size: .
D: TRBD1
DNA: TGTGCCAGCATCCAAATACAGGGGCCCTACGAGCAGTACTTC
CDR3: CASIQIQGPYEQYF

length: 14
V: TRBV6-6
J: TRBJ1-4
size: once
D: TRBD1
DNA: TGTGCCAGCGCCGACAGGGACAGTAATGAAAAACTGTTTTTT
CDR3: CASADRDSNEKLFF

length: 13
V: TRBV13
J: TRBJ2-1
size: .
D: .
DNA: TGTGCCAGCAGCCCCCGTGGTCTCAATGAGCAGTTCTTC
CDR3: CASSPRGLNEQFF

length: 13
V: TRBV7-8
J: TRBJ2-7
size: .
D: .
DNA: TGTGCCAGCAGCTCCCCGGCCCCCCTCGAGCAGTACTTC
CDR3: CASSSPAPLEQYF

length: 15
V: TRBV5-1
J: TRBJ2-3
size: .
D: .
DNA: TGCGCCAGCAGCCCTGTAACCATGCCCGTGGATACGCAGTATTTT
CDR3: CASSPVTMPVDTQYF

length: 15
V: TRBV9
J: TRBJ2-7
size: few
D: .
DNA: TGTGCCAGCAGCGTATCCGGCGCGGCCTACGACGAGCAGTACTTC
CDR3: CASSVSGAAYDEQYF

length: 14
V: TRBV15
J: TRBJ2-7
size: .
D: .
DNA: TGTGCCACCAGCATGTTTGGCCTGGGCTTTACGCAGTACTTC
CDR3: CATSMFGLGFTQYF

length: 16
V: TRBV4-1
J: TRBJ2-3
size: .
D: .
DNA: TGCGCCAGCAGCCAAGATTCCTCCACTGCACGGAATACGCAGTATTTT
CDR3: CASSQDSSTARNTQYF

length: 14
V: TRBV10-3
J: TRBJ1-2
size: .
D: TRBD1
DNA: TGTGCCATCACAAGGGCAGGGGGCCGGTATGGCTACACCTTC
CDR3: CAITRAGGRYGYTF

length: 17
V: TRBV7-8
J: TRBJ2-7
size: few
D: TRBD2
DNA: TGTGCCAGCAGCCTAGGGCTTATAGCGGGAGTTTCTAGCGAGCAGTACTTC
CDR3: CASSLGLIAGVSSEQYF

length: 15
V: TRBV29-1
J: TRBJ2-7
size: many
D: TRBD1
DNA: TGCAGCGTAGCCTATGGTGACAGGGGCTCCTACGAGCAGTACTTC
CDR3: CSVAYGDRGSYEQYF

length: 15
V: TRBV21-1
J: TRBJ1-1
size: .
D: .
DNA: TGTGCCAGCAGCAAAAGGGTACATGCAGGGGGGGGGGCTTTCTTT
CDR3: CASSKRVHAGGGAFF

length: 16
V: TRBV12-3/TRBV12-4
J: TRBJ2-2
size: few
D: .
DNA: TGTGCCAGCAGTCCCCACCGGGGGCGACCCACCGGGGAGCTGTTTTTT
CDR3: CASSPHRGRPTGELFF

length: 16
V: TRBV7-2
J: TRBJ2-3
size: .
D: .
DNA: TGTGCCAGCAGCCCTGAAGGGCACGCTAGCACAGATACGCAGTATTTT
CDR3: CASSPEGHASTDTQYF

length: 15
V: TRBV5-1
J: TRBJ2-3
size: .
D: .
DNA: TGCGCCAGCAGCCCTCGGGGAAGCAACACAGATACGCAGTATTTT
CDR3: CASSPRGSNTDTQYF

length: 13
V: TRBV10-2
J: TRBJ2-5
size: .
D: .
DNA: TGCGCCAGCAGTGGATGGGTCCAAGAGACCCAGTACTTC
CDR3: CASSGWVQETQYF

length: 16
V: TRBV20-1
J: TRBJ2-1
size: .
D: .
DNA: TGCAGTGCTCTGGGCTACGCAGGAAGCTCCTACAATGAGCAGTTCTTC
CDR3: CSALGYAGSSYNEQFF

length: 16
V: TRBV5-5
J: TRBJ2-1
size: few
D: TRBD2
DNA: TGTGCCAGCAGAAGGACTAGCGGGAGGGCCTACAATGAGCAGTTCTTC
CDR3: CASRRTSGRAYNEQFF

length: 14
V: TRBV12-3/TRBV12-4
J: TRBJ2-7
size: .
D: .
DNA: TGTGCCAGCAGTGCGACGGTGAGCTTGGAAGAGCAGTACTTC
CDR3: CASSATVSLEEQYF

length: 11
V: TRBV11-2
J: TRBJ2-1
size: .
D: .
DNA: TGTGCCAGCCGCGGACGGGGGCAGCAGTTCTTC
CDR3: CASRGRGQQFF

length: 15
V: TRBV18
J: TRBJ2-7
size: .
D: .
DNA: TGTGCCAGCTCACCACTGGGCAGCGCAGGTGACGAGCAGTACTTC
CDR3: CASSPLGSAGDEQYF

length: 13
V: TRBV29-1
J: TRBJ2-7
size: .
D: TRBD2
DNA: TGCAGCGGGGGGACTAGCGGGTGGAACGAGCAGTACTTC
CDR3: CSGGTSGWNEQYF

length: 14
V: TRBV20-1
J: TRBJ2-5
size: .
D: TRBD2
DNA: TGCAGTGCTATTGCGGGAGGGCCCTCAGAGACCCAGTACTTC
CDR3: CSAIAGGPSETQYF

length: 11
V: TRBV5-1
J: TRBJ2-7
size: many
D: .
DNA: TGTGCCAGCAGCTTAACGGGCGAGCAGTACTTC
CDR3: CASSLTGEQYF

length: 13
V: TRBV20-1
J: TRBJ2-7
size: .
D: TRBD1
DNA: TGCAGTGTAACCCAGACAGGGATCTACGAGCAGTACTTC
CDR3: CSVTQTGIYEQYF

length: 16
V: TRBV4-1
J: TRBJ2-3
size: .
D: TRBD2
DNA: TGCGCCAGCAGCCAAGACCCCGGGAGGGGCACAGATACGCAGTATTTT
CDR3: CASSQDPGRGTDTQYF

length: 15
V: TRBV7-9
J: TRBJ2-5
size: .
D: .
DNA: TGTGCCAGCAGCTCCAGACTGGGTGGCTTGGGGTCCCAGTACTTC
CDR3: CASSSRLGGLGSQYF

length: 15
V: TRBV7-9
J: TRBJ2-7
size: .
D: TRBD2
DNA: TGTGCCAGCAGCTTCTGGCGGGGGGACTCCTACGAGCAGTACTTC
CDR3: CASSFWRGDSYEQYF

length: 15
V: TRBV9
J: TRBJ2-5
size: .
D: TRBD1
DNA: TGTGCCAGCAGCGTAGGACAGGGGGACGGGGAGACCCAGTACTTC
CDR3: CASSVGQGDGETQYF

length: 17
V: TRBV4-1
J: TRBJ2-6
size: few
D: .
DNA: TGCGCCAGCAGCCAAGGGGGACCCTTCTCCGGGGCCAACGTCTTGACTTTC
CDR3: CASSQGGPFSGANVLTF

length: 15
V: TRBV6-4
J: TRBJ1-2
size: .
D: TRBD1
DNA: TGTGCCAGCAGTGACTTACCAGGGGGAAGATATGGCTACACCTTC
CDR3: CASSDLPGGRYGYTF

length: 17
V: TRBV28
J: TRBJ1-2
size: .
D: .
DNA: TGTGCCAGCAGTTTAGGGTTGATGGACCCTGCTAACTATGGCTACACCTTC
CDR3: CASSLGLMDPANYGYTF

length: 16
V: TRBV10-3
J: TRBJ2-5
size: few
D: TRBD2
DNA: TGTGCCATCAGTGAGGGACTAGCGGGAGGACAAGAGACCCAGTACTTC
CDR3: CAISEGLAGGQETQYF

length: 13
V: TRBV11-2
J: TRBJ2-5
size: .
D: .
DNA: TGTGCCAGCAGCATCACAGTAGAAGAGACCCAGTACTTC
CDR3: CASSITVEETQYF

length: 15
V: TRBV2
J: TRBJ2-7
size: .
D: TRBD1
DNA: TGTGCCAGCAGCGAGACAGGGGTCCCGTCCTACGAGCAGTACTTC
CDR3: CASSETGVPSYEQYF

length: 17
V: TRBV7-2
J: TRBJ2-1
size: .
D: TRBD2
DNA: TGTGCCAGCAGCTTAGTGGGGCGGGGGGGCCCCTACAATGAGCAGTTCTTC
CDR3: CASSLVGRGGPYNEQFF

length: 12
V: TRBV29-1
J: TRBJ2-3
size: few
D: .
DNA: TGCAGCGAACTAAAGACTACAGATACGCAGTATTTT
CDR3: CSELKTTDTQYF

length: 15
V: TRBV5-1
J: TRBJ2-1
size: few
D: TRBD1
DNA: TGCGCCAGCAGCTGGGCCGGGGACAGGGGCAATGAGCAGTTCTTC
CDR3: CASSWAGDRGNEQFF

length: 14
V: TRBV5-1
J: TRBJ1-2
size: few
D: .
DNA: TGCGCCAGCGGCCAAGGGGCGTCTAACTATGGCTACACCTTC
CDR3: CASGQGASNYGYTF

length: 15
V: TRBV6-2/TRBV6-3
J: TRBJ1-2
size: .
D: .
DNA: TGTGCCAGCAGACACGACGCCGGACTAGGGTATGGCTACACCTTC
CDR3: CASRHDAGLGYGYTF

length: 15
V: TRBV19
J: TRBJ1-5
size: .
D: .
DNA: TGTGCCAGTAGTAAGACAGGTTATAGCAATCAGCCCCAGCATTTT
CDR3: CASSKTGYSNQPQHF

length: 17
V: TRBV13
J: TRBJ1-1
size: .
D: TRBD1
DNA: TGTGCCAGCAGCATCTTGGACAGGGGGCCGGTATCCACAGAAGCTTTCTTT
CDR3: CASSILDRGPVSTEAFF

length: 16
V: TRBV20-1
J: TRBJ2-1
size: .
D: TRBD2
DNA: TGCAGTGCTAGACCACTCCAGCGGGGGGGCGGTGGTGAGCAGTTCTTC
CDR3: CSARPLQRGGGGEQFF

length: 18
V: TRBV20-1
J: TRBJ2-1
size: .
D: .
DNA: TGCAGTGCTGGTCCGGTCGCGGGACTTCATTCTTACTACAATGAGCAGTTCTTC
CDR3: CSAGPVAGLHSYYNEQFF

length: 15
V: TRBV7-2
J: TRBJ2-1
size: few
D: .
DNA: TGTGCCAGCAGCTTAGAAAGTAGTTCTCCGGGTGAGCAGTTCTTC
CDR3: CASSLESSSPGEQFF

length: 15
V: TRBV12-3/TRBV12-4
J: TRBJ1-6
size: .
D: .
DNA: TGTGCCAGCAGTGAAATGCGGGCCTTTGCCTCACCCCTCCACTTT
CDR3: CASSEMRAFASPLHF

length: 15
V: TRBV29-1
J: TRBJ2-3
size: once
D: TRBD2
DNA: TGCAGCGTTGGAGGGACTAGCGGGGGCACAGATACGCAGTATTTT
CDR3: CSVGGTSGGTDTQYF

length: 15
V: TRBV2
J: TRBJ1-5
size: .
D: .
DNA: TGTGCCAGCATCCCGGACTCCCGTAGCAATCAGCCCCAGCATTTT
CDR3: CASIPDSRSNQPQHF

length: 15
V: TRBV20-1
J: TRBJ2-4
size: .
D: .
DNA: TGCAGTGCTAGTTTAGCGTCTCTAGCCAAAAACATTCAGTACTTC
CDR3: CSASLASLAKNIQYF

length: 14
V: TRBV15
J: TRBJ2-4
size: few
D: .
DNA: TGTGCCACCAGCCTGGAGGGCATCGGGTACATTCAGTACTTC
CDR3: CATSLEGIGYIQYF

length: 14
V: TRBV6-4
J: TRBJ1-2
size: .
D: TRBD1
DNA: TGTGCCAGCAGTGACTCCAGGGGGCCGAGAGGCTACACCTTC
CDR3: CASSDSRGPRGYTF

length: 14
V: TRBV6-6
J: TRBJ1-2
size: few
D: TRBD1
DNA: TGTGCCAGCAGTACACCCGGGACAGGGGGAGGCTACACCTTC
CDR3: CASSTPGTGGGYTF

length: 15
V: TRBV12-3/TRBV12-4
J: TRBJ2-1
size: few
D: .
DNA: TGTGCCAGCAGTTTGGGGGCCCTCTCCTACAATGAGCAGTTCTTC
CDR3: CASSLGALSYNEQFF

length: 15
V: TRBV7-9
J: TRBJ2-1
size: .
D: .
DNA: TGTGCCAGCAGCTCATTAGGTGTCATCTACAATGAGCAGTTCTTC
CDR3: CASSSLGVIYNEQFF

length: 11
V: TRBV7-8
J: TRBJ1-1
size: .
D: .
DNA: TGTGCCAGCAGCGGCCACACTGAAGCTTTCTTT
CDR3: CASSGHTEAFF

length: 14
V: TRBV29-1
J: TRBJ2-2
size: .
D: .
DNA: TGCCCTTCCCACCGGGTTTCGAACACCGGGGAGCTGTTTTTT
CDR3: CPSHRVSNTGELFF